This TCR beta chain was observed in a study of CD8+CD57+ T cells in acquired aplastic anemia. About the study: Sorting CD4+ and CD8+ cells gave DNA averaging about 3.3 ug.

General study points: Any difference that existed in CD8+ Simpson's diversity between patients and controls was not significant.

Worth noting for this clonotype: Its antigen is not known.

Template material for TCR beta VDJ and CDR3 profiling consisted of genomic DNA. TCRdb re-called the reads with MiXCR, one entry per CDR3 protein. The table has 130,000 or so distinct CDR3 sequences, approximately 50% seen once. CDR1 is MDHEN and CDR2 is SYDVKM in the germline V gene. The CDR3 extends over 14 amino acids. The V gene lost 5 bases and the J gene lost 9 bases, with 20 bases spanning the gap. Patients picked for sequencing had shown CD8+CD57+ cell expansion detected by flow cytometry. All patients had severe acquired aplastic anemia. Sequences were obtained from sorted CD4+, CD8+, or CD8+CD57+ T cells (not recorded which) from PBMCs. The chain carries TRBV28 and TRBJ2-7; tentative D call: TRBD1 (5 bases). The sequence came from a human donor with aplastic anemia. CDR3 in amino acids: CASSQDTWSFGQYF. CDR3 DNA: TGTGCCAGCAGTCAGGACACCTGGAGTTTTGGGCAGTACTTC.